Here is one TCR beta chain with its context. Its target is unknown. The CDR3 is 13 residues long. Germline CDR1 reads SNHLY; CDR2 reads FYNNEI. V shed 4 bases and J shed 6 bases, with 10 bases lying between them. This sample is drawn from a study of cytotoxic CD8 clonotypes in ibrutinib-treated CLL. Depth targeted 1 in 200,000 to 1 in 1 million T cells, averaging 10x coverage per clonotype. TCRdb keeps only in-frame clones here, not all; method: immunoSEQ multiplex PCR. This table has about 39,000 clones, 65% to 70% appearing once. Study-level points and caveats: Public clonotypes were uncommon and contracted or stayed stable on treatment. Samples were collected at differing times from sustained-remission and progressing patients. Measured clonality at baseline was greater than in age-matched healthy donors and tracked with circulating CD8+ T-cell counts.

The sequence came from a human donor with chronic lymphocytic leukemia. Material: PBMCs, obtained at disease progression, from a patient treated with ibrutinib. This chain uses TRBV2 with TRBJ1-5, with D perhaps matching TRBD1 (5 bases). The CDR3 reads CASSVQGSQPQHF. The CDR3 DNA is TGTGCCAGCAGTGTCCAGGGCAGTCAGCCCCAGCATTTT.